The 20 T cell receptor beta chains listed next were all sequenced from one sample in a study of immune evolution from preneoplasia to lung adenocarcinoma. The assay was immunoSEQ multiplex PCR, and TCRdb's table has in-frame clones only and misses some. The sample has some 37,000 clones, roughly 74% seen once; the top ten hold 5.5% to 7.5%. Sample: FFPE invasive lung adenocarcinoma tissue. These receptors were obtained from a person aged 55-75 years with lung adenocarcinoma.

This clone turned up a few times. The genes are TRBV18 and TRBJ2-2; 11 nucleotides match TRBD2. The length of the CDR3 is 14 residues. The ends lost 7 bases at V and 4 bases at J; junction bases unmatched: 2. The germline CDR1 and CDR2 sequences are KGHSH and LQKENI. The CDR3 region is CASLLAGGTGELFF. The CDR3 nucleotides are TGTGCCAGCTTGCTAGCGGGAGGCACCGGGGAGCTGTTTTTT.

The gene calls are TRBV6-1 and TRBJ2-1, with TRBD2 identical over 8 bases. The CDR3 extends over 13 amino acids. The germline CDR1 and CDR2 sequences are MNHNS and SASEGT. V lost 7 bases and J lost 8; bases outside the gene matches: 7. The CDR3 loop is CASIAPGGDEQFF. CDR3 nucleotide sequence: TGTGCCAGCATTGCCCCCGGGGGGGATGAGCAGTTCTTC.

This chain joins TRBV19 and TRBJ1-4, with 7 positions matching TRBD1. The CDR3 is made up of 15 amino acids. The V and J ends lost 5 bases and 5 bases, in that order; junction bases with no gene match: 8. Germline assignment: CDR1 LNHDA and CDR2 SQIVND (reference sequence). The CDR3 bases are TGTGCCAGTAGTGTCCGGGACAGTGGGAATGAAAAACTGTTTTTT. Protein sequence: CASSVRDSGNEKLFF.

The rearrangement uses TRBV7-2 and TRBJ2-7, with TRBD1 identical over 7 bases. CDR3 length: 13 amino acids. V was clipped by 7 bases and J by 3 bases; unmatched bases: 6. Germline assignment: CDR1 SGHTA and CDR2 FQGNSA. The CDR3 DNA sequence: TGTGCCAGCAACCAAGGGGGCGTCTACGAGCAGTACTTC. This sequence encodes CASNQGGVYEQYF.

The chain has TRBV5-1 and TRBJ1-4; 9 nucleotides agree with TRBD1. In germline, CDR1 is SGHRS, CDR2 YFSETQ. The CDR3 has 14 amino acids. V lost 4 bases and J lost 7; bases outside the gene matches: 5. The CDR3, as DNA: TGCGCCAGCAGCCCGGGACAGGGACCTGAAAAACTGTTTTTT. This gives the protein CASSPGQGPEKLFF.

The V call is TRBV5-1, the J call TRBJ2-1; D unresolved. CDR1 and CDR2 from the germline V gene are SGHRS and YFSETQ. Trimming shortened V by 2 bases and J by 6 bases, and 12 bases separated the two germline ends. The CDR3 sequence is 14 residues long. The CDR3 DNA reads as TGCGCCAGCAGCTTTGACCCGAGAGGCAATGAGCAGTTCTTC. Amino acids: CASSFDPRGNEQFF.

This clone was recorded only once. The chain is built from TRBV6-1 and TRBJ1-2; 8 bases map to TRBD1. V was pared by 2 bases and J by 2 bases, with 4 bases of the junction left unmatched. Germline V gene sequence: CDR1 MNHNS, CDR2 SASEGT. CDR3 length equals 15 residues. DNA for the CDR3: TGTGCCAGCAGTGAAACCGGACAGGGAAACTATGGCTACACCTTC. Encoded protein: CASSETGQGNYGYTF.

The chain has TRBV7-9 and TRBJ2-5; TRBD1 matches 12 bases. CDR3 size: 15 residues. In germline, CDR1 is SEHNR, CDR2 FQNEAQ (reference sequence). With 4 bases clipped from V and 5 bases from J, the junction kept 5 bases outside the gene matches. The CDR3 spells CASSSGTGGFETQYF. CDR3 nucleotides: TGTGCCAGCAGCTCCGGGACAGGGGGCTTCGAGACCCAGTACTTC.

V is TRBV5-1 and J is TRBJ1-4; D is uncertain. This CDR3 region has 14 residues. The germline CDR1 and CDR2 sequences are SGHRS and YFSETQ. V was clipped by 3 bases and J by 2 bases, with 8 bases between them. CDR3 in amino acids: CASSYGRTNEKLFF. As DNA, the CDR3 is TGCGCCAGCAGCTACGGACGGACTAATGAAAAACTGTTTTTT.

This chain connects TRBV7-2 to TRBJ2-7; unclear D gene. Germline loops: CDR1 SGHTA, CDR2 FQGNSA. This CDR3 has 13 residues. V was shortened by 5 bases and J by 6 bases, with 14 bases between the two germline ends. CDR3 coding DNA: TGTGCCAGCAGCCCCACACGCGTTGCCGAGCAGTACTTC. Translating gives CASSPTRVAEQYF.

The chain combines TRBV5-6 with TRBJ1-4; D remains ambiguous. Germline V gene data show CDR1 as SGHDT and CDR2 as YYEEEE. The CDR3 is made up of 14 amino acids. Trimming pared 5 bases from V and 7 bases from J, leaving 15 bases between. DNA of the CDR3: TGTGCCAGCAGTCCTCCGGGGTGGGGTGAAAAACTGTTTTTT. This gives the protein CASSPPGWGEKLFF.

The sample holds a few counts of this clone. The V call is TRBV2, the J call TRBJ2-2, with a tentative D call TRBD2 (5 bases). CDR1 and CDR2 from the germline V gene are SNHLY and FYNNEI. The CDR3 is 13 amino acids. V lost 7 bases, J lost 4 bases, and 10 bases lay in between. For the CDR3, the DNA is TGTGCCAGCACGGACTTCATCACCGGGGAGCTGTTTTTT. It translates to CASTDFITGELFF.

The CDR3 sequence: CASRGMNTEAFF. The CDR3 nucleotides read TGTGCCAGCAGGGGGATGAACACTGAAGCTTTCTTT. The chain uses TRBV6-4 and TRBJ1-1; unclear D gene. The CDR3 has 12 amino acids. Trimming took off 6 bases at V and 0 bases at J, with 5 bases between the two ends. Germline V lookup: CDR1 MRHNA, CDR2 SNTAGT.

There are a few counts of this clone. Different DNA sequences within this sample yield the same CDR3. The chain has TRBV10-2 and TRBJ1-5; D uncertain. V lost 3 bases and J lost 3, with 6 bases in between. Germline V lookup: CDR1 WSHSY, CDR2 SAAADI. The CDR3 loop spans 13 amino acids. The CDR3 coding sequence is TGCGCCAGCAGTGATTCCTTCAATCAGCCCCAGCATTTT. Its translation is CASSDSFNQPQHF.

In nucleotides, the CDR3 is TGTGCCAGCTCAACACAGGGTGGTGAAAAACTGTTTTTT. It translates to CASSTQGGEKLFF. V is TRBV18 and J is TRBJ1-4; D is possibly TRBD1 (6 bases). V lost 5 bases, J lost 7 bases, and 11 bases lay in between. The length of the CDR3 is 13 residues. The germline gives CDR1 KGHSH, CDR2 LQKENI. Together with reference TRBV18 and TRBJ1-4, the CDR3 gives the full variable domain: NAGVMQNPRHLVRRRGQEARLRCSPMKGHSHVYWYRQLPEEGLKFMVYLQKENIIDESGMPKERFSAEFPKEGPSILRIQQVVRGDSAAYFCASSTQGGEKLFFGSGTQLSVL.

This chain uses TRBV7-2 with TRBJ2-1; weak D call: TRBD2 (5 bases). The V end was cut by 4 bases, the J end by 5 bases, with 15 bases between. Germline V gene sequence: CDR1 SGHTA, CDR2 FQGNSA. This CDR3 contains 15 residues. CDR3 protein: CASSSTYSANNEQFF. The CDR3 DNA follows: TGTGCCAGCAGCTCGACGTATAGCGCGAACAATGAGCAGTTCTTC.

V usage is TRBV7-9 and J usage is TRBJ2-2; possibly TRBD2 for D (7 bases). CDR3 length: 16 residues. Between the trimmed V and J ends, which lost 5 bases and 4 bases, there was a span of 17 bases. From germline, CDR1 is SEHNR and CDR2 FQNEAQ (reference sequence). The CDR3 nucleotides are TGTGCCAGCAGCCCTCCCCCAGGGGAGGGCACCGGGGAGCTGTTTTTT. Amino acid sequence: CASSPPPGEGTGELFF.

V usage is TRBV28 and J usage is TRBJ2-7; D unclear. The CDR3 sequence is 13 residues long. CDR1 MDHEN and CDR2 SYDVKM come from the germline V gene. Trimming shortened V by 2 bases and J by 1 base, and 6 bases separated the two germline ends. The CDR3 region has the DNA TGTGCCAGCAGTTTACCGGCGTCCTACGAGCAGTACTTC. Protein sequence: CASSLPASYEQYF.

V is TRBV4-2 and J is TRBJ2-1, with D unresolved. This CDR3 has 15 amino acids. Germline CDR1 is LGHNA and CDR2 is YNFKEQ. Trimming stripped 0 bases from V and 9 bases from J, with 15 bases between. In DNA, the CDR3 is TGTGCCAGCAGCCAAGATACCGGCTACGACATTGAGCAGTTCTTC. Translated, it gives CASSQDTGYDIEQFF.

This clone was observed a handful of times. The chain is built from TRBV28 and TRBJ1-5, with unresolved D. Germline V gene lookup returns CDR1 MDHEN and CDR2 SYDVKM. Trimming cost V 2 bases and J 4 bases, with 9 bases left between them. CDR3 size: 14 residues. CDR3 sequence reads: CASSLRSFNQPQHF. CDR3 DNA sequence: TGTGCCAGCAGTTTAAGGAGTTTTAATCAGCCCCAGCATTTT. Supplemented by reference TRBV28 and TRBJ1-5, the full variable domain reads DVKVTQSSRYLVKRTGEKVFLECVQDMDHENMFWYRQDPGLGLRLIYFSYDVKMKEKGDIPEGYSVSREKKERFSLILESASTNQTSMYLCASSLRSFNQPQHFGDGTRLSIL.